This T cell receptor beta chain was sequenced during a study of blood T cell repertoires in COVID-19. Overall study: Acute-phase and convalescent COVID-19 samples originated in the United States, Italy and Spain. From T cells, B-cell-depleted T cells, or PBMCs came the material, which was cDNA or gDNA.

The ends lost 3 bases at V and 3 bases at J; junction bases unmatched: 3. Germline assignment: CDR1 LNHDA and CDR2 SQIVND (reference sequence). There are 15 residues in the CDR3. This clone was detected a few times. Authors' processing steps: Counts of nucleated cells, estimated from reference gene primer amplification, were obtained. This table comes from immunoSEQ multiplex PCR, and its TCRdb copy is limited to in-frame clones, with some not included. The V and J calls and clone size are taken from that table; D and trimming were inferred from the DNA. In the table there are about 88,000 clones, about nine tenths of which are singletons.

The source of this sequence is a male donor with acute or convalescent COVID-19. Source material: peripheral blood. The rearrangement uses TRBV19 and TRBJ1-2, with 11 bases aligning to TRBD1. The CDR3 DNA reads as TGTGCCAGTAGTATCCCGGGACAGGGGGACTATGGCTACACCTTC. The encoded protein is CASSIPGQGDYGYTF.